The clone carrying this TCR beta chain was seen repeatedly, ten times or more. This sample was taken from a study of human T cells and chemical hapten exposure. About the research overall: During the roughly 24-week study period, patients had diphenylcyclopropenone applied to the scalp every week. Mostly female, the patients presented with alopecia areata, totalis or universalis.

J was trimmed by 8 bases and V by 6 bases; bases with no gene match: 15. Germline V gives CDR1 MNHNS, CDR2 SASEGT. The CDR3 contains 16 residues. Source study methods: Samples had a median of around 91,000 TCRs, ranging 23,224 to 690,600. TCRdb independently ran MiXCR on the RACE reads; one entry per CDR3 protein. The V and J calls were determined by TCRdb, not by the authors. The sample carries fewer than 500,000 distinct CDR3 sequences, more than 4.5% recorded once. Time point specified: patch test 1, 2 weeks after DPC sensitization. Treatment noted: therapeutic diphenylcyclopropenone sensitization with weekly scalp DPC. Blood draws came first, before each patch test.

This receptor was identified in a woman aged 45-65 years with alopecia areata. Some clones in this sample may be carry-over from other donors' samples. The chain employs TRBV6-1 and TRBJ2-1; 8 nucleotides agree with TRBD2. This sample comprised whole blood, obtained in connection with sensitization to the hapten diphenylcyclopropenone (DPC). CDR3 residues: CASSKFPGLVRDEQFF. CDR3 sequence (DNA): TGTGCCAGCAGCAAATTTCCGGGACTAGTGCGGGATGAGCAGTTCTTC.